This T cell receptor (beta chain) was recovered during a study of blood T cell repertoires in COVID-19. In the study overall: Acute and convalescent COVID-19 samples came from the United States, Italy and Spain.

Recruitment covered 25 or so US areas and drew participants whose ages spanned roughly 18 to 100 years. Assignments of participants to cohorts depended upon their own reported clinical history. The CDR3 consists of 16 residues. V was pared by 5 bases and J by 7 bases, with 9 bases of the junction left unmatched. The V gene's germline CDR1 is KGHSH and CDR2 LQKENI. Sequencing was performed with immunoSEQ multiplex PCR; in TCRdb, only in-frame clones are kept and a portion is missing. The sample includes fewer than 300,000 clones, 70% to 90% of them seen just once. This TCR was sampled from a woman in her twenties or thirties who had recovered from COVID-19. Sequenced material: PBMCs or T cells enriched from blood (not recorded which). The chain has TRBV18 and TRBJ2-1, with 12 bases that match TRBD1. The CDR3 DNA reads TGTGCCAGCTCATCTCCGGGACAGGGGGCCCTAAATGAGCAGTTCTTC. Its protein product is CASSSPGQGALNEQFF.